This TCR beta chain was documented in a study of neoadjuvant nivolumab and ipilimumab in lung cancer. CDR3 length equals 15 residues. Germline CDR1 and CDR2: SEHNR and FQNEAQ (reference sequence). The V and J ends lost 0 bases and 7 bases, in that order; junction bases with no gene match: 7. Only in-frame clones appear in the TCRdb table, and some are missing; sequencing was by immunoSEQ multiplex PCR. The sample contains tens of thousands of clones, roughly 87% of which appear only once. The source was peripheral blood, collected before neoadjuvant nivolumab, alone or with ipilimumab. The receptor comes from an adult with non-small cell lung cancer. V usage is TRBV7-9 and J usage is TRBJ1-2; 8 nucleotides match TRBD1. CDR3 sequence reads: CASSLAQGGTAGYTF. The CDR3 DNA reads as TGTGCCAGCAGCTTAGCACAGGGGGGGACCGCTGGCTACACCTTC. The variable domain in full, completed from reference TRBV7-9 and TRBJ1-2, reads DTGVSQNPRHKITKRGQNVTFRCDPISEHNRLYWYRQTLGQGPEFLTYFQNEAQLEKSRLLSDRFSAERPKGSFSTLEIQRTEQGDSAMYLCASSLAQGGTAGYTFGSGTRLTVV.